The source of this T cell receptor beta chain is a study of blood T cell repertoires in COVID-19. This clone was picked up a small number of times. V was pared by 0 bases and J by 6 bases, with 6 bases between. Germline V CDR1 and CDR2: SGHAT, FQNNGV. The length of the CDR3 is 13 residues. Using immunoSEQ multiplex PCR, the repertoire was profiled, and TCRdb retains in-frame clones only, with some absent. The sample holds 200,000 to 250,000 clones, 85% to 90% seen once. J is TRBJ1-5 and V is TRBV11-2; D unclear. This receptor was taken from a woman aged 45-59 years in a cohort exposed to, infected with or recovered from COVID-19 (not recorded which). Source material: PBMCs or T cells enriched from blood (not recorded which). In nucleotides, the CDR3 is TGTGCCAGCAGCTTAGATCTAATTCAGCCCCAGCATTTT. This gives the protein CASSLDLIQPQHF.